The 22 T cell receptor beta chains below all came from one sample that was sequenced in a study of T cells in Graves' hyperthyroidism and ophthalmopathy. TCR beta CDR3 sequences were amplified from RNA transcripts. First-round RT-PCR targeting the TCR CDR3 was performed with the HTBI primer set. TCRdb analysed the multiplex PCR reads with MiXCR anew, one entry per CDR3 protein. The data show approximately 410,000 distinct CDR3 sequences, approximately 14% seen once. The sample consisted of blood. These receptors originate from a woman aged 18-29 years with Graves' hyperthyroidism.

The V gene is TRBV2, the J gene TRBJ2-5; 15 bases map to TRBD2. The CDR3 runs to 15 residues. J gave up 4 bases and V 7 bases, and 4 bases lay outside the gene matches. Germline V gene sequence: CDR1 SNHLY, CDR2 FYNNEI. CDR3 region: CASTPGLAGGETQYF. The CDR3 nucleotides read TGTGCCAGCACCCCGGGACTAGCGGGGGGAGAGACCCAGTACTTC.

In this sample, this clonotype turned up many times. The chain carries TRBV20-1 and TRBJ2-1, with TRBD2 matching over 12 bases. V gave up 5 bases and J gave up 8 bases; unmatched junction bases: 4. Germline V gene sequence: CDR1 DFQATT, CDR2 SNEGSKA (reference sequence). The CDR3 is made up of 13 amino acids. The CDR3 nucleotides read TGCAGTGCTGGCCTAGCGGGAGGGCATGAGCAGTTCTTC. Its translation: CSAGLAGGHEQFF.

This clonotype has only a few counts. This rearrangement joins TRBV2 to TRBJ2-3; the match to TRBD1 covers 7 bases. Losses at the gene ends were 10 bases for V and 2 bases for J; bases not matched to a gene: 6. Germline V lookup: CDR1 SNHLY, CDR2 FYNNEI. The CDR3 contains 13 residues. Written as DNA, the CDR3 is TGTGCCAAGGGGGACAGTTCCACAGATACGCAGTATTTT. This sequence encodes CAKGDSSTDTQYF.

A word on this clonotype: The junction shows a germline mismatch at one end, possibly a read error. J is TRBJ2-7 and V is TRBV27, with 7 nucleotides matching TRBD1. From germline, CDR1 is MNHEY and CDR2 SMNVEV (reference sequence). This CDR3 is built from 14 residues. The CDR3 DNA reads as TGTGCCAGCAGTCCCCGGGACAGATTCTACGGGCAGTACTTC. It translates to CASSPRDRFYGQYF.

This clonotype occurred many times. This rearrangement joins TRBV12-3 or TRBV12-4 to TRBJ2-2; D gene uncertain. This CDR3 comprises 15 residues. V lost 3 bases and J lost 5, with 13 bases in between. CDR3 loop: CASSFPTQRTGELFF. CDR3 bases: TGTGCCAGCAGTTTTCCGACGCAGAGGACCGGGGAGCTGTTTTTT.

This clonotype was recorded many times. The genes are TRBV20-1 and TRBJ2-2, with 7 bases lining up with TRBD2. CDR3 length: 16 residues. Germline assignment: CDR1 DFQATT and CDR2 SNEGSKA (reference sequence). V lost 2 bases and J lost 1; bases outside the gene matches: 7. CDR3: CSARRLAEGNTGELFF. As DNA, the CDR3 is TGCAGTGCTAGAAGGCTAGCGGAGGGGAACACCGGGGAGCTGTTTTTT.

This clonotype was counted ten times or more. The chain uses TRBV18 and TRBJ2-7; possibly TRBD1 for D (5 bases). The V end lost 0 bases, the J end lost 7 bases, and 13 bases lay between the germline ends. This CDR3 spans 14 amino acids. Germline CDR1 is KGHSH and CDR2 is LQKENI. The CDR3 region has the DNA TGTGCCAGCTCACCACCCGGCAGGGTTGAAGAGCAGTACTTC. Its protein is CASSPPGRVEEQYF.

The rearrangement uses TRBV9 and TRBJ2-7; TRBD2 aligns across 13 bases. The trim removed 3 bases at V and 3 bases at J, leaving 6 bases unmatched. Germline V gene lookup returns CDR1 SGDLS and CDR2 YYNGEE. This CDR3 comprises 16 residues. The CDR3 here is CASSETGTSGDYEQYF. The DNA of the CDR3 is TGTGCCAGCAGCGAGACCGGGACTAGCGGGGACTACGAGCAGTACTTC.

The J gene is TRBJ2-4, the V gene TRBV3-1, with 7 bases aligning to TRBD1. From germline, CDR1 is LGHDT and CDR2 YNNKEL (reference sequence). The V gene end was trimmed by 4 bases and the J gene end by 2 bases; junction bases not matched to a gene: 5. This CDR3 spans 15 amino acids. DNA for the CDR3: TGTGCCAGCAGCCGACAGGGTAGGACCAAAAACATTCAGTACTTC. This codes for CASSRQGRTKNIQYF. Full variable domain (remainder filled in from reference TRBV3-1 and TRBJ2-4): DTAVSQTPKYLVTQMGNDKSIKCEQNLGHDTMYWYKQDSKKFLKIMFSYNNKELIINETVPNRFSPKSPDKAHLNLHINSLELGDSAVYFCASSRQGRTKNIQYFGAGTRLSVL.

As to this clonotype: One base away lies a much larger clone, so this may be a sequencing read error. The J gene is TRBJ2-7, the V gene TRBV11-2, with a tentative D call TRBD2 (5 bases). CDR3 length equals 15 residues. CDR1 SGHAT and CDR2 FQNNGV come from the germline V gene. This CDR3 is CASSFVSDSAYGQYF. The CDR3 DNA reads TGTGCCAGCAGCTTTGTTAGCGACTCCGCCTACGGGCAGTACTTC.

This clonotype was observed at least ten times. V usage is TRBV30 and J usage is TRBJ2-7; weak D call: TRBD2 (5 bases). CDR3 length equals 15 residues. V dropped 3 bases and J dropped 0 bases, with 15 bases sitting between them. Germline CDR1 is GTSNPN and CDR2 is SVGIG (reference sequence). CDR3 residues: CAWSNPTLGSYEQYF. The CDR3 DNA follows: TGTGCCTGGAGCAACCCTACACTAGGCTCCTACGAGCAGTACTTC.

This clonotype was seen ten or more times. The chain joins TRBV20-1 to TRBJ2-1; D gene uncertain. The CDR3 length is 17 residues. The V end lost 1 base, the J end lost 6 bases, and 22 bases lay between the germline ends. Germline CDR1 DFQATT, CDR2 SNEGSKA (reference sequence). Here the CDR3 DNA reads TGCAGTGCTAGAGGATCCCTAGGAAGGTCCAGTGGCAATGAGCAGTTCTTC. Amino acid sequence: CSARGSLGRSSGNEQFF.

This clonotype was seen a handful of times. No conserved phenylalanine or tryptophan ends this CDR3, so it is likely a read error. The chain recombines TRBV19 with TRBJ2-2; D call uncertain. Germline V gives CDR1 LNHDA, CDR2 SQIVND (reference sequence). Trimming cost V 3 bases and J 3 bases, with 20 bases left between them. The CDR3 is 18 amino acids. CDR3 bases: TGTGCCAGTAGTATCCCTTCACACCCCCTCGGATACACCGGGGAGCTGTTTCTT. Translated, it gives CASSIPSHPLGYTGELFL.

A remark on this clonotype: Mismatch with germline at one junction end may stem from a read error. V usage is TRBV7-3 and J usage is TRBJ2-2, with D possibly being TRBD2 (6 bases). CDR3 length: 13 amino acids. Germline CDR1 and CDR2: SGHTA and FQGTGA. CDR3 nucleotides: TGTGCCAGCAGCCTAGGGACTCCCGGGGAGCCGTTTTTT. Protein product: CASSLGTPGEPFF. The full variable domain, with the rest looked up from reference TRBV7-3 and TRBJ2-2, is GAGVSQTPSNKVTEKGKYVELRCDPISGHTALYWYRQSLGQGPEFLIYFQGTGAADDSGLPNDRFFAVRPEGSVSTLKIQRTERGDSAVYLCASSLGTPGEPFFGEGSRLTVL.

This chain connects TRBV19 to TRBJ2-1; no reliable D call. V was shortened by 6 bases and J by 0 bases, with 12 bases between the two germline ends. Germline V gives CDR1 LNHDA, CDR2 SQIVND (reference sequence). CDR3 length: 15 residues. CDR3: CASSTWPYSYNEQFF. CDR3 sequence (DNA): TGTGCCAGTAGCACGTGGCCCTACTCCTACAATGAGCAGTTCTTC.

This clonotype was counted many times. J is TRBJ1-2 and V is TRBV18; D unclear. CDR1 and CDR2 (germline): KGHSH, LQKENI. The CDR3 length is 13 residues. V lost 2 bases and J lost 4, with 8 bases in between. CDR3 amino acids: CASSPENIYGYTF. CDR3 bases: TGTGCCAGCTCACCAGAGAACATCTATGGCTACACCTTC.

This clonotype was observed at least ten times. The chain links TRBV28 to TRBJ2-3; TRBD1 or TRBD2 may be the D gene (5 bases each). Trimming stripped 4 bases from V and 1 base from J, with 15 bases between. CDR3 length: 16 amino acids. Germline lookup yields CDR1 MDHEN and CDR2 SYDVKM. The CDR3 DNA is TGTGCCAGCAGTTCAGGACCTCGAGGGGGCACAGATACGCAGTATTTT. This gives the protein CASSSGPRGGTDTQYF.

This clonotype was counted between two and nine times. The chain joins TRBV10-2 to TRBJ2-5; D is unclear. The germline V gene has CDR1 WSHSY and CDR2 SAAADI. Trimming removed 6 bases at V and 3 bases at J, with 8 bases between. This CDR3 has 12 amino acids. The CDR3 DNA reads TGCGCCAGCAGGGAGATTAAAGAGACCCAGTACTTC. The encoded protein is CASREIKETQYF.

This clonotype was observed many times. This chain joins TRBV6-2 or TRBV6-3 and TRBJ1-2; 9 bases align to TRBD1. From germline, CDR1 is MNHEY and CDR2 SVGEGT. With V trimmed by 5 bases and J by 6 bases, 7 bases remained unmatched. This CDR3 spans 14 amino acids. Here the CDR3 reads CASSDPGQGDGYTF. In DNA form, the CDR3 reads TGTGCCAGCAGTGATCCGGGACAGGGAGATGGCTACACCTTC.

This clonotype occurred many times. J is TRBJ1-5 and V is TRBV12-3 or TRBV12-4; TRBD1 matches 9 bases. The CDR3 is 19 residues long. J was trimmed by 1 base and V by 4 bases; bases with no gene match: 14. The CDR3 sequence is CASSSTGGLDIWSNQPQHF. Here the CDR3 DNA reads TGTGCCAGCAGTTCTACAGGGGGCTTGGATATATGGAGCAATCAGCCCCAGCATTTT.

The table lists this clonotype with many counts. The chain links TRBV11-2 to TRBJ2-7; tentatively, D is TRBD2 (6 bases). This CDR3 has 15 amino acids. Deletions cut 5 bases from V and 9 bases from J, with 23 bases between. The germline gives CDR1 SGHAT, CDR2 FQNNGV. CDR3 residues: CASSPPASGEGVQYF. In DNA form, the CDR3 reads TGTGCCAGCAGCCCCCCGGCATCGGGAGAAGGAGTGCAGTACTTC.

Only a few counts were recorded for this clonotype. The V gene is TRBV9, the J gene TRBJ2-1, with 10 bases identical to TRBD2. V was pared by 1 base and J by 9 bases, with 7 bases of the junction left unmatched. The germline CDR1 and CDR2 sequences are SGDLS and YYNGEE. CDR3 length: 15 amino acids. CDR3 coding DNA: TGTGCCAGCAGCGTAACAGCTAGCGGGAGCGGTGAGCAGTTCTTC. This translates into CASSVTASGSGEQFF. Combining the CDR3 with reference TRBV9 and TRBJ2-1 gives the whole variable domain DSGVTQTPKHLITATGQRVTLRCSPRSGDLSVYWYQQSLDQGLQFLIQYYNGEERAKGNILERFSAQQFPDLHSELNLSSLELGDSALYFCASSVTASGSGEQFFGPGTRLTVL.